This T cell receptor beta chain was captured by sequencing in a study of high-grade serous ovarian cancer treatment subgroups. The CDR3 is made up of 15 amino acids. The V gene's germline CDR1 is SQVTM and CDR2 ANQGSEA. Trimming removed 3 bases from V and 0 bases from J, with 12 bases in between. This clone was recorded once. The antigen is unknown. General observations from the study: Repertoire similarity ranged roughly 0.11 to 0.85 between tumors of one patient.

Libraries were prepared by immunoSEQ multiplex PCR; TCRdb keeps only in-frame clonotypes and omits some of them. Of 950 or so clones detected, roughly 74% appear once; the ten largest clones hold about 15%. Tumor tissue was taken before any definitive surgery or chemotherapy was given. Sequenced material: tumor tissue. The receptor's source is a human donor with high-grade serous ovarian cancer. V usage is TRBV29-1 and J usage is TRBJ2-1; D is possibly TRBD1 (6 bases). The DNA of the CDR3 is TGCAGCGTTGAGGGCGCAGGGGCCTCCTACAATGAGCAGTTCTTC. Its translation is CSVEGAGASYNEQFF.